Following are 3 T cell receptor beta chains from one sample sequenced in a study of T cells in Graves' hyperthyroidism and ophthalmopathy. The TCR beta CDR3 regions underwent amplification using RNA transcripts as the source. The primer set for the first-round RT-PCR of the TCR CDR3 was HTBI. TCRdb called the multiplex PCR reads again in MiXCR, with one record for every CDR3 protein. The table shows fewer than 650,000 distinct CDR3 sequences, with approximately 15% occurring only once. Sequenced input: blood. These TCRs come from a woman aged 40-49 years with Graves' hyperthyroidism.

This sequence joins TRBV2 and TRBJ1-4, with TRBD1 identical over 9 bases. CDR1 and CDR2 from the germline V gene are SNHLY and FYNNEI. V dropped 9 bases and J dropped 7; count of bases not matched to a gene: 6. CDR3 size: 13 residues. CDR3 sequence reads: CASNRGLGEKLFF. As DNA, the CDR3 is TGTGCCAGTAACAGGGGGCTGGGTGAAAAACTGTTTTTT.

This clonotype was seen ten or more times. This sequence joins TRBV5-1 and TRBJ2-3; 8 nucleotides match TRBD2. With V trimmed by 0 bases and J by 4 bases, 4 bases remained unmatched. Germline CDR1 reads SGHRS; CDR2 reads YFSETQ. This CDR3 contains 15 residues. CDR3 coding DNA: TGCGCCAGCAGCTTGGACGGGAGGGCCTCAGATACGCAGTATTTT. Translation gives CASSLDGRASDTQYF.

This clonotype was counted many times. The genes are TRBV9 and TRBJ2-7, with D possibly matching TRBD2 (6 bases). Trimming took off 4 bases at V and 3 bases at J, with 20 bases between the two ends. Looked up from germline, CDR1 is SGDLS and CDR2 is YYNGEE. The CDR3 consists of 16 residues. DNA for the CDR3: TGTGCCAGCAGCCAAGGAGGGCAGCCGTCAAGCTACGAGCAGTACTTC. Its translation is CASSQGGQPSSYEQYF. The full variable domain, rest sourced from reference TRBV9 and TRBJ2-7, is DSGVTQTPKHLITATGQRVTLRCSPRSGDLSVYWYQQSLDQGLQFLIQYYNGEERAKGNILERFSAQQFPDLHSELNLSSLELGDSALYFCASSQGGQPSSYEQYFGPGTRLTVT.